This TCR beta chain was captured in a study of T cells in narcolepsy. Turning to the study itself: Enrolled donors included narcolepsy type 1 or type 2 patients and healthy controls.

The CDR3 totals 16 residues. Trimming stripped 0 bases from V and 0 bases from J, with 11 bases between. Germline V CDR1 and CDR2: MNHEY, SVGAGI. Generated by immunoSEQ multiplex PCR, the TCRdb table keeps only in-frame clones and is missing some. In the table there are about 31,000 clones, about 77% of which are singletons. This clonotype originated in a human donor with narcolepsy. Material: CD45RA- memory CD4+ T cells from PBMCs. This chain links TRBV6-5 with TRBJ1-1; no reliable D call. The CDR3 DNA reads as TGTGCCAGCAGTTACTCGAGGACGGAGTTGAACACTGAAGCTTTCTTT. It specifies CASSYSRTELNTEAFF.